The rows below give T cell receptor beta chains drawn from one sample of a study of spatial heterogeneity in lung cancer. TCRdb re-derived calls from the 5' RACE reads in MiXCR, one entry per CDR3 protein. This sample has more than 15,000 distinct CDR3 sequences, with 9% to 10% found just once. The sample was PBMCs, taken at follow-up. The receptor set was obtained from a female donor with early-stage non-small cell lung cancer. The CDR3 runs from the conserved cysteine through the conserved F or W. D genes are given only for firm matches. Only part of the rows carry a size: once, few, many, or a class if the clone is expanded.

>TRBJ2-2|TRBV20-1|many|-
TGCAGTGCTCGCCGGGACTTCACCGGGGAGCTGTTTTTT
CSARRDFTGELFF
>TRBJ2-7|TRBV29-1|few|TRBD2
TGCAGCGTTGAAGATCCACAGCGGGAGTTAAACGAGCAGTACTTC
CSVEDPQRELNEQYF
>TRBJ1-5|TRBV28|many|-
TGTGCCAGCAGTGTGACCCACGTTCTTAATCAGCCCCAGCATTTT
CASSVTHVLNQPQHF
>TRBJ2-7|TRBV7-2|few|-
TGTGCCAGCAGCCTGTACGGTCCGACTGATTCCTACGAGCAGTACTTC
CASSLYGPTDSYEQYF
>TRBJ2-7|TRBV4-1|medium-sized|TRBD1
TGCGCCAGCAGCCCGGACAGGGGGGGCTACGAGCAGTACTTC
CASSPDRGGYEQYF
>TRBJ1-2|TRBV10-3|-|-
TGTGCCATCAGTGAGCGGGACAACTATGGCTACACCTTC
CAISERDNYGYTF
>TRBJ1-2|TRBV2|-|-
TGTGCCAGCAGTGGGGGCCCCTATGGCTACACCTTC
CASSGGPYGYTF
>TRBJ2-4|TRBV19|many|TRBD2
TGTGCCAGTAGTACGGGACTAGCGGGAGATCGAAAAAACATTCAGTACTTC
CASSTGLAGDRKNIQYF
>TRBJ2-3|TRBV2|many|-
TGTGCCAGCAGTGAATACAGCACAGATACGCAGTATTTT
CASSEYSTDTQYF
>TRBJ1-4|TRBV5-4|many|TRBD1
TGTGCCAGCAGCCCAGGACAGGGGGCGCGGAATGAAAAACTGTTTTTT
CASSPGQGARNEKLFF
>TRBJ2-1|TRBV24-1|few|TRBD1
TGTGCCACCAGCGCAGAAACAGGGGGTTTAAATGAGCAGTTCTTC
CATSAETGGLNEQFF
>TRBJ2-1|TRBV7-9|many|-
TGTGCCAGCAGCTTAGAACAGGGAGGGAATGAGCAGTTCTTC
CASSLEQGGNEQFF
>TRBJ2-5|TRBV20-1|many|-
TGCAGTGCAAAGGATCCCGGGACAACTCAAGAGACCCAGTACTTC
CSAKDPGTTQETQYF
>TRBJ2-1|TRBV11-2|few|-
TGTGCCAGCAGCCCACTCAATGAGCAGTTCTTC
CASSPLNEQFF
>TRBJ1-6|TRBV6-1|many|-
TGTGCCAGCAGTGAAGCCCTGGGGCAGTTTAATTCACCCCTCCACTTT
CASSEALGQFNSPLHF
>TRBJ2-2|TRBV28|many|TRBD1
TGTGCCAGCAGGATGACAGGGATAGCCGGGGAGCTGTTTTTT
CASRMTGIAGELFF
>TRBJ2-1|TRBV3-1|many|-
TGTGCCAGCAGCCCCCGTACGGGCGTTAACTACAATGAGCAGTTCTTC
CASSPRTGVNYNEQFF
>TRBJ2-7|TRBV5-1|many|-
TGCGCCAGCAGCTTTGGTGGAGGTAGTATCGCCGAGCAGTACTTC
CASSFGGGSIAEQYF
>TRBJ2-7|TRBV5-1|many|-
TGCGCCAGCAGCTTGGTTGACAGGGAGGACGAGCAGTACTTC
CASSLVDREDEQYF
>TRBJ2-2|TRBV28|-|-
TGTGCCAGCAGTTTGTCGGGGCTCGGGGCGAACACCGGGGAGCTGTTTTTT
CASSLSGLGANTGELFF
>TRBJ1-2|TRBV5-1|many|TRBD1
TGCGCCAGCAGCACCGGACAGGGGAACTATGGCTACACCTTC
CASSTGQGNYGYTF
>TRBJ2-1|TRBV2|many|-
TGTGCCAGCACCCCGAGCTCCTACAATGAGCAGTTCTTC
CASTPSSYNEQFF
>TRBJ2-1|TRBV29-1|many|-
TGCAGCGTTGGGAATGGATTGGGTGAGCAGTTCTTC
CSVGNGLGEQFF
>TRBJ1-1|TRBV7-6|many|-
TGTGCCAGCAGCTGGACAACGAACACTGAAGCTTTCTTT
CASSWTTNTEAFF
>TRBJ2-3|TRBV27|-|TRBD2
TGTGCCAGCAGTTCGCGGGAGGGAACAGATACGCAGTATTTT
CASSSREGTDTQYF
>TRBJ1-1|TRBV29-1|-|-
TGCAGCGTTGATAGGGGTAGTGGCACTGAAGCTTTCTTT
CSVDRGSGTEAFF
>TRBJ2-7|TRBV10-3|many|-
TGTGCCATCAGTGCTCGTGAGGGGAGCTCCTACGAGCAGTACTTC
CAISAREGSSYEQYF
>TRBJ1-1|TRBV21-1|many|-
TGTGCCAGCAGGGTTGCGACAGCGTTGTCCGCTGAAGCTTTCTTT
CASRVATALSAEAFF
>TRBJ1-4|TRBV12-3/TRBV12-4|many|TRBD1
TGTGCCAGCAGTTTAAGAGGGGGCGGAGAAAAACTGTTTTTT
CASSLRGGGEKLFF
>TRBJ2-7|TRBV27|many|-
TGTGCCAGCAGTTTATCGTTAGAACGCCGTAGGGGTTGGGACTACGAGCAGTACTTC
CASSLSLERRRGWDYEQYF